The sequence of this T cell receptor beta chain was determined in a study of T-cell reconstitution after alpha-beta-depleted transplantation in children. Unique molecular identifiers featured in how the TCRbeta library was prepared. TCRdb reprocessed the PCR reads via MiXCR and lists one record per CDR3 protein. The table includes roughly 350,000 distinct CDR3 sequences, 10% detected once. Germline V lookup: CDR1 MNHEY, CDR2 SVGEGT. The CDR3 is 15 residues long. V was shortened by 6 bases and J by 5 bases, with 17 bases between the two germline ends. The input for sequencing was PBMCs from the stem cell graft donor, taken from the stem cell graft. This receptor was identified in a human donor who donated a stem cell graft to a child with acute lymphoblastic leukemia. The J gene is TRBJ2-1, the V gene TRBV6-2 or TRBV6-3; possibly TRBD2 for D (5 bases). In DNA, the CDR3 is TGTGCCAGCAGAATCAATCTAGCTCGGAACAATGAGCAGTTCTTC. Residues: CASRINLARNNEQFF.